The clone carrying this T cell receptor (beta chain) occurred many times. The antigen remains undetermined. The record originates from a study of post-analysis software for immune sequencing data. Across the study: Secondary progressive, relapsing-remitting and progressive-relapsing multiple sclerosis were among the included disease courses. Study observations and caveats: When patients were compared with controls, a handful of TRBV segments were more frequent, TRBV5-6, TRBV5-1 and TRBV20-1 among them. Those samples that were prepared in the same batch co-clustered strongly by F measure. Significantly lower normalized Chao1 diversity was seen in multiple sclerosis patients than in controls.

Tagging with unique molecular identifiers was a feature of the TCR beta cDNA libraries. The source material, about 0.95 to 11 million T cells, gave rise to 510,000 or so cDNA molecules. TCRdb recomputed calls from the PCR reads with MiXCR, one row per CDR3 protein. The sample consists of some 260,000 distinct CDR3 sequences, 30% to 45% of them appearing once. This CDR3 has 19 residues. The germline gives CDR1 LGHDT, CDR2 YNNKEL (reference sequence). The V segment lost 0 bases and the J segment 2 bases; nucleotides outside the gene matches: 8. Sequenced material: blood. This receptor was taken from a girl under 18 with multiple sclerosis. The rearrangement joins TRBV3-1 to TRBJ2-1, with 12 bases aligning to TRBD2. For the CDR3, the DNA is TGTGCCAGCAGCCAAGATAGACTAGCGGGGGCCTCGGCCTACAATGAGCAGTTCTTC. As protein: CASSQDRLAGASAYNEQFF.